This entry lists 22 T cell receptor beta chains sequenced from one sample in a study of blood T cells in healthy people across ages. A second about 6 to 12 cycle PCR used barcoded and J-beta primers. TCRdb fed the 5' RACE reads into MiXCR, producing one record per CDR3 protein. The sample includes around 940,000 distinct CDR3 sequences, 51% of them seen just once. Sequenced sample: blood. These receptors were obtained from a woman in her fifties or sixties in good health.

This chain connects TRBV7-2 to TRBJ2-7, with D possibly matching TRBD2 (6 bases). The V end was cut by 5 bases, the J end by 3 bases, with 14 bases between. Germline V CDR1 and CDR2: SGHTA, FQGNSA. CDR3 length: 14 amino acids. The CDR3 is CASSPRHGSYEQYF. The CDR3, as DNA: TGTGCCAGCAGCCCTCGACACGGGAGCTACGAGCAGTACTTC.

The chain recombines TRBV6-5 with TRBJ2-3; no definite D call. Trimming stripped 4 bases from V and 4 bases from J, with 12 bases between. CDR1 MNHEY and CDR2 SVGAGI come from the germline V gene. CDR3 length equals 14 residues. DNA for the CDR3: TGTGCCAGCAGTTTGGCACAACTCGCAGATACGCAGTATTTT. Encoded protein: CASSLAQLADTQYF.

J is TRBJ2-5 and V is TRBV5-6, with 8 nucleotides matching TRBD2. The assigned J gene may be wrong: the sequence end matches TRBJ2-7 better. Looked up from germline, CDR1 is SGHDT and CDR2 is YYEEEE. This CDR3 comprises 15 residues. CDR3 amino acids: CASSSGGTSTDEQYF. The DNA for the CDR3 is TGTGCCAGCAGCTCCGGCGGGACTAGTACCGACGAGCAGTACTTC.

Ten or more counts support this clonotype. CDR3 nucleotide sequence: TGCAGCGCCGGGCATCGTAGCTCTGGGGCCAACGTCCTGACTTTC. The encoded protein is CSAGHRSSGANVLTF. This chain connects TRBV29-1 to TRBJ2-6; D is undetermined. Germline values: CDR1 SQVTM, CDR2 ANQGSEA. The CDR3 consists of 15 residues. Trimming removed 7 bases at V and 0 bases at J, with 13 bases between.

This clonotype was recorded only once. J is TRBJ2-5 and V is TRBV7-2, with 10 bases matching TRBD2. The trim removed 5 bases at V and 9 bases at J, leaving 9 bases unmatched. This CDR3 has 14 amino acids. From germline, CDR1 is SGHTA and CDR2 FQGNSA. CDR3 coding DNA: TGTGCCAGCAGCCCCAGCGGGAGGGCCGTCGCCCAGTACTTC. Protein sequence: CASSPSGRAVAQYF.

The gene calls are TRBV9 and TRBJ2-1; 9 bases agree with TRBD2. CDR3 length: 15 residues. Germline V gene data show CDR1 as SGDLS and CDR2 as YYNGEE. V lost 4 bases and J lost 10; bases outside the gene matches: 12. Here the CDR3 reads CASSPAPGLAREQFF. The CDR3 DNA follows: TGTGCCAGCAGCCCAGCTCCGGGACTAGCTAGGGAGCAGTTCTTC.

The rearrangement uses TRBV5-1 and TRBJ2-3; D gene ambiguous. CDR3 length equals 15 residues. V was trimmed by 0 bases and J by 8 bases, leaving 16 bases between them. Germline V CDR1 and CDR2: SGHRS, YFSETQ. CDR3 region: CASSLERHLGSTQYF. CDR3 nucleotide sequence: TGCGCCAGCAGCTTGGAGCGACACCTGGGTTCTACGCAGTATTTT.

The rearrangement links TRBV4-1 to TRBJ2-4; 7 bases map to TRBD2. Unmatched junction bases numbered 7, after V lost 0 bases and J lost 2 bases. Germline V gives CDR1 MGHRA, CDR2 YSYEKL. This CDR3 is built from 17 residues. The CDR3 DNA reads as TGCGCCAGCAGCCAAGAAGGCGGGAGCGATACCAAAAACATTCAGTACTTC. Translated: CASSQEGGSDTKNIQYF.

The chain combines TRBV4-1 with TRBJ1-2, with no clear D. The CDR3 loop spans 15 amino acids. Looked up from germline, CDR1 is MGHRA and CDR2 is YSYEKL. With 0 bases removed from V and 3 bases from J, the gap between germline ends came to 11 bases. The CDR3 loop is CASSQDGDWDYGYTF. The CDR3 DNA is TGCGCCAGCAGCCAAGATGGGGATTGGGACTATGGCTACACCTTC.

V is TRBV12-3 or TRBV12-4 and J is TRBJ2-2; D not resolved. The CDR3 runs to 11 residues. Trimming removed 2 bases at V and 6 bases at J, with 1 base between. The CDR3 DNA reads TGTGCCAGCAGTTTACCCGGGGAGCTGTTTTTT. The encoded protein is CASSLPGELFF.

The chain recombines TRBV27 with TRBJ2-7; TRBD2 matches 7 bases. Germline CDR1 MNHEY, CDR2 SMNVEV (reference sequence). The CDR3 loop spans 13 amino acids. The trim removed 5 bases at V and 9 bases at J, leaving 10 bases unmatched. For the CDR3, the DNA is TGTGCCAGCAGTCCCTCCTGGGACTACCTGCAGTACTTC. This encodes CASSPSWDYLQYF.

The V and J genes are TRBV12-3 or TRBV12-4 and TRBJ2-2, with a weak D call TRBD1 (5 bases). The CDR3 is 14 amino acids. The V end lost 6 bases, the J end lost 7 bases, and 15 bases lay between the germline ends. CDR3 in amino acids: CASSQGVKGGELFF. CDR3 nucleotides: TGTGCCAGCAGCCAAGGGGTAAAGGGCGGGGAGCTGTTTTTT.

The rearrangement uses TRBV4-1 and TRBJ1-2; no clear D gene. Germline V gene lookup returns CDR1 MGHRA and CDR2 YSYEKL. V was trimmed by 3 bases and J by 2 bases, leaving 13 bases between them. The CDR3 spans 15 residues. The CDR3 sequence is CASSQPWAQNYGYTF. Written as DNA, the CDR3 is TGCGCCAGCAGCCAGCCCTGGGCGCAGAACTATGGCTACACCTTC.

This clonotype was detected many times. CDR3 loop: CSARLAEQFF. The CDR3 coding sequence is TGCAGTGCTAGACTGGCGGAGCAGTTCTTC. V is TRBV20-1 and J is TRBJ2-1; no firm D call. The CDR3 length is 10 residues. V lost 2 bases and J lost 10, with 6 bases in between. Germline lookup yields CDR1 DFQATT and CDR2 SNEGSKA (reference sequence).

The chain couples TRBV15 to TRBJ1-1, with 8 positions matching TRBD1. The CDR3 length is 16 residues. V dropped 3 bases and J dropped 1; count of bases not matched to a gene: 7. Germline CDR1 and CDR2: LNHNV and YYDKDF (reference sequence). The CDR3 sequence is CATSSDSRGRNTEAFF. The CDR3 DNA follows: TGTGCCACCAGCAGTGATTCCAGGGGGCGGAACACTGAAGCTTTCTTT.

This clonotype was found a few times. V usage is TRBV10-3 and J usage is TRBJ2-7; 8 bases match TRBD1. Germline CDR1 reads ENHRY; CDR2 reads SYGVKD. V was pared by 10 bases and J by 3 bases, with 20 bases of the junction left unmatched. The CDR3 spans 17 residues. The CDR3 loop reads CATQRTGFSRSGYEQYF. Written as DNA, the CDR3 is TGTGCCACCCAACGGACAGGGTTCTCCCGGAGTGGCTACGAGCAGTACTTC.

The chain joins TRBV10-3 to TRBJ2-3, with 7 bases that match TRBD2. V dropped 8 bases and J dropped 1; count of bases not matched to a gene: 3. Germline CDR1 reads ENHRY; CDR2 reads SYGVKD. The CDR3 contains 13 residues. Here the CDR3 DNA reads TGTGCCATCTCCGCGGGGGGCACAGATACGCAGTATTTT. This translates into CAISAGGTDTQYF.

This clonotype occurred many times. The chain couples TRBV28 to TRBJ2-7; no firm D call. The CDR3 consists of 12 residues. The germline V and J ends were trimmed by 8 bases and 0 bases, with 8 bases remaining between them. CDR1 MDHEN and CDR2 SYDVKM come from the germline V gene. CDR3 region: CASVGNSYEQYF. The CDR3 DNA reads as TGTGCCAGCGTAGGGAACTCCTACGAGCAGTACTTC.

This clonotype has a count of ten or more. The CDR3 nucleotides read TGTGCCAGCAGCTTAGTGGCCAATGAGCAGTTCTTC. As protein: CASSLVANEQFF. The chain is built from TRBV7-9 and TRBJ2-1; D is unresolved. The length of the CDR3 is 12 residues. The germline V gene has CDR1 SEHNR and CDR2 FQNEAQ (reference sequence). The V end lost 1 base, the J end lost 6 bases, and 4 bases lay between the germline ends.

This clonotype was observed a few times. This sequence joins TRBV4-2 and TRBJ2-5, with 8 bases lining up with TRBD2. Matching the DNA end better, TRBJ2-7 makes the J call doubtful. Germline V CDR1 and CDR2: LGHNA, YNFKEQ. The length of the CDR3 is 17 residues. The CDR3 DNA is TGTGCCAGCAGCCAAGGGCAGAGCGGGGGATCTAACTACGAGCAGTACTTC. Encoded protein: CASSQGQSGGSNYEQYF.

This chain uses TRBV6-5 with TRBJ2-1, with a tentative D call TRBD1 (6 bases). The end of the DNA aligns better with TRBJ2-7, so the J call may be wrong. The CDR3 runs 15 residues. Germline lookup yields CDR1 MNHEY and CDR2 SVGAGI. The CDR3 DNA reads as TGTGCCAGCAGTTCTCCGGGACAAAATTACAATGAGCAGTACTTC. Protein product: CASSSPGQNYNEQYF.

This clonotype was observed a few times. The V gene is TRBV28, the J gene TRBJ2-4; D is undetermined. Germline V CDR1 and CDR2: MDHEN, SYDVKM. CDR3 length: 16 amino acids. V was pared by 5 bases and J by 1 base, with 15 bases between. As DNA, the CDR3 is TGTGCCAGCAGTCTAAGGGTAGGGTCGGCCAAAAACATTCAGTACTTC. Translated: CASSLRVGSAKNIQYF.